What follows are 9 T cell receptor beta chains derived from one specimen sequenced in a study of blood T cell repertoires in COVID-19 (dated by TCRdb to about 2020). The receptor library was made with the immunoSEQ multiplex PCR assay. What TCRdb holds here is the immuneACCESS table cut down to in-frame rearrangements. Part of the clones is not present; checked against another copy, under half of the missing clones reflect an unresolved V gene, and the others are unexplained. This sample comprises about 80,000 clones, over 75% of them detected only once. The biggest ten clones account for about an eighth of the sample. What was sequenced was peripheral blood. The receptors originated from an elderly man with acute or convalescent COVID-19.

V gene TRBV6-5 combines with J gene TRBJ2-1; TRBD1 aligns across 7 bases. There are 16 residues in the CDR3. CDR1 MNHEY and CDR2 SVGAGI come from the germline V gene. J lost 8 bases, V lost 0 bases, and 10 bases had no gene match. The chain's CDR3 is CASSYSAGGFGYEQFF. Here the CDR3 DNA reads TGTGCCAGCAGTTACTCGGCAGGGGGTTTTGGATATGAGCAGTTCTTC.

CDR3 nucleotide sequence: TGTGCCAGCAGCTTAGGTCGGGTAGCGTCCTACGAGCAGTACTTC. It codes for CASSLGRVASYEQYF. V gene TRBV5-8 combines with J gene TRBJ2-7; the D gene is possibly TRBD2 (5 bases). The CDR3 sequence is 15 residues long. V gave up 2 bases and J gave up 1 base, with 13 bases separating them. The germline CDR1 and CDR2 sequences are SGHTS and YDEGEE.

CDR3 loop: CASSSGQGARTEAFF. CDR3 nucleotides: TGTGCCAGCAGCTCAGGACAGGGAGCGAGAACTGAAGCTTTCTTT. The genes are TRBV5-4 and TRBJ1-1, with 8 positions matching TRBD1. Trimming at V came to 3 bases and at J to 5 bases, leaving 9 bases not matched to a gene. The CDR3 extends over 15 amino acids. Germline V gives CDR1 SGHNT, CDR2 YYREEE (reference sequence).

This rearrangement joins TRBV6-4 to TRBJ2-1; 12 nucleotides line up with TRBD2. This CDR3 spans 14 amino acids. The V and J ends lost 5 bases and 8 bases, in that order; junction bases with no gene match: 4. The germline V gene encodes CDR1 MRHNA and CDR2 SNTAGT. DNA of the CDR3: TGTGCCAGCAGTTGGACTAGCGGGGACGATGAGCAGTTCTTC. Translating it yields CASSWTSGDDEQFF.

V is TRBV7-9 and J is TRBJ2-5, with TRBD2 as a possible D gene (7 bases). The CDR3 has 15 residues. V was clipped by 1 base and J by 4 bases, with 13 bases between them. Germline CDR1 reads SEHNR; CDR2 reads FQNEAQ (reference sequence). CDR3 coding DNA: TGTGCCAGCAGCTTAGGGGGGGGCCAGCCAGAGACCCAGTACTTC. It translates to CASSLGGGQPETQYF.

The rearrangement joins TRBV7-8 to TRBJ2-7, with D possibly being TRBD1 (6 bases). Germline V CDR1 and CDR2: SGHVS, FQNEAQ. The V gene lost 6 bases and the J gene lost 0 bases, with 15 bases spanning the gap. The CDR3 contains 15 residues. CDR3 amino acids: CASSFGQPASYEQYF. CDR3 DNA sequence: TGTGCCAGCAGTTTTGGACAGCCAGCCTCCTACGAGCAGTACTTC.

The chain carries TRBV5-1 and TRBJ2-7; D is perhaps TRBD2 (6 bases). The germline CDR1 and CDR2 sequences are SGHRS and YFSETQ. This CDR3 spans 12 amino acids. V lost 2 bases to trimming and J lost 7 bases, with 10 bases between them. This chain's CDR3 is CASSFPEGEQYF. DNA for the CDR3: TGCGCCAGCAGCTTTCCGGAGGGGGAGCAGTACTTC.

V is TRBV14 and J is TRBJ1-4, with D hard to call. V lost 4 bases to trimming and J lost 8 bases, with 11 bases between them. Per the germline V gene, CDR1 is SGHDN and CDR2 is FVKESK. The CDR3 consists of 13 residues. This CDR3 reads CASSPLRGEKLFF. The CDR3 DNA reads TGTGCCAGCAGCCCCCTCCGGGGAGAAAAACTGTTTTTT. Full variable domain (outside the CDR3, taken from reference TRBV14 and TRBJ1-4): EAGVTQFPSHSVIEKGQTVTLRCDPISGHDNLYWYRRVMGKEIKFLLHFVKESKQDESGMPNNRFLAERTGGTYSTLKVQPAELEDSGVYFCASSPLRGEKLFFGSGTQLSVL.

V gene TRBV5-8 combines with J gene TRBJ1-3; TRBD1 aligns across 7 bases. Germline V gene sequence: CDR1 SGHTS, CDR2 YDEGEE. V lost 4 bases and J lost 0; bases outside the gene matches: 7. This CDR3 is built from 16 residues. The DNA of the CDR3 is TGTGCCAGCAGCCTAGGGACAGCTCGCTCTGGAAACACCATATATTTT. Translated, it gives CASSLGTARSGNTIYF.